The 21 T cell receptor beta chains listed next were all sequenced from one sample in a study of T cell responses to AZD1222 COVID-19 vaccine (dated by TCRdb to 2020 to 2023). Interpreted using the paper, the time point label stands for: about 28 days (+/-7) after the second vaccine dose. The receptor library was made with the immunoSEQ multiplex PCR assay. TCRdb holds this immuneACCESS table with in-frame rearrangements only. Some clones are missing; in checked studies, unresolved V genes explain under half, and the rest has no known cause. This sample lists about 150,000 clones; more than 70% were detected once. The ten largest clones represent about 4.9% of the sample. The sequences come from peripheral blood, collected 28 days after the second AZD1222 dose. The source of these receptors is an adult who received the AZD1222 COVID-19 vaccine.

The chain recombines TRBV5-1 with TRBJ1-1; D gene ambiguous. V lost 4 bases to trimming and J lost 0 bases, with 7 bases between them. The CDR3 has 13 residues. Germline CDR1 reads SGHRS; CDR2 reads YFSETQ. In DNA form, the CDR3 reads TGCGCCAGCAGCAGAGAGATGAACACTGAAGCTTTCTTT. Amino acid sequence: CASSREMNTEAFF.

V usage is TRBV10-1 and J usage is TRBJ2-7; 7 bases line up with TRBD2. This CDR3 spans 15 amino acids. V lost 0 bases, J lost 2 bases, and 4 bases stayed unmatched. Germline CDR1 WNHNN, CDR2 SYGVQD (reference sequence). The CDR3 DNA is TGCGCCAGCAGTGAGTCAGCTAGCGGAGCCTACGAGCAGTACTTC. It specifies CASSESASGAYEQYF.

This chain joins TRBV5-1 and TRBJ1-2; TRBD1 aligns across 7 bases. Germline loops: CDR1 SGHRS, CDR2 YFSETQ. V trimming: 5 bases; J trimming: 4 bases; junction bases outside the gene matches: 8. The CDR3 loop spans 14 amino acids. The DNA for the CDR3 is TGCGCCAGCAGAGCCTCCGGGACAGCCTATGGCTACACCTTC. This codes for CASRASGTAYGYTF.

The chain is built from TRBV5-8 and TRBJ2-1; D may match TRBD1 or TRBD2 (5 bases each). The CDR3 has 13 amino acids. V dropped 2 bases and J dropped 7 bases, with 10 bases sitting between them. The germline gives CDR1 SGHTS, CDR2 YDEGEE. CDR3 loop: CASSFWGLNEQFF. CDR3 nucleotides: TGTGCCAGCAGCTTCTGGGGGTTGAATGAGCAGTTCTTC.

The V call is TRBV3-1 (or the pseudogene TRBV3-2), the J call TRBJ1-2; a possible D gene is TRBD1 (6 bases). Trimming stripped 1 base from V and 6 bases from J, with 15 bases between. Germline lookup yields CDR1 LGHDT and CDR2 YNNKEL (reference sequence). The CDR3 length is 15 residues. The CDR3 region has the DNA TGTGCCAGCAGCCAAGGAGTCCGGGGGCACGATGGCTACACCTTC. Translation gives CASSQGVRGHDGYTF.

The chain uses TRBV12-3 or TRBV12-4 and TRBJ1-6; D gene unclear. The CDR3 sequence is 13 residues long. V was trimmed by 0 bases and J by 14 bases, leaving 11 bases between them. CDR3: CASSLALNSALHF. CDR3 in DNA: TGTGCCAGCAGTTTAGCCCTCAACAGTGCCCTCCACTTT.

This clone was detected once. The chain is built from TRBV28 and TRBJ2-3; D is perhaps TRBD1 or TRBD2 (6 bases each). V shed 1 base and J shed 0 bases, with 14 bases lying between them. Germline CDR1 MDHEN, CDR2 SYDVKM. The CDR3 runs to 17 residues. The CDR3 here is CASSLSRGSGSTDTQYF. The CDR3, as DNA: TGTGCCAGCAGTTTATCAAGGGGGAGCGGGAGCACAGATACGCAGTATTTT.

V and J are TRBV6-5 and TRBJ1-1, with TRBD1 matching 8 bases. Trimming at V came to 4 bases and at J to 1 base, leaving 2 bases not matched to a gene. This CDR3 spans 14 amino acids. Germline V CDR1 and CDR2: MNHEY, SVGAGI. CDR3 nucleotide sequence: TGTGCCAGCAGTTCGGGACAGGCGAACACTGAAGCTTTCTTT. The encoded protein is CASSSGQANTEAFF.

Only one count was recorded for this clone. The genes are TRBV11-2 and TRBJ2-7; 10 nucleotides agree with TRBD2. CDR1 is SGHAT and CDR2 is FQNNGV in the germline V gene. V lost 5 bases and J lost 4; bases outside the gene matches: 11. This CDR3 is built from 16 residues. In DNA form, the CDR3 reads TGTGCCAGCAGCCTCCGACTAGCGGGCGGTTCGTACGAGCAGTACTTC. Residues: CASSLRLAGGSYEQYF. Supplemented by reference TRBV11-2 and TRBJ2-7, the full variable domain reads EAGVAQSPRYKIIEKRQSVAFWCNPISGHATLYWYQQILGQGPKLLIQFQNNGVVDDSQLPKDRFSAERLKGVDSTLKIQPAKLEDSAVYLCASSLRLAGGSYEQYFGPGTRLTVT.

This clone came up once. This chain uses TRBV29-1 with TRBJ1-1; unclear D gene. The V and J ends lost 6 bases and 6 bases respectively, with 14 bases between them. The CDR3 is 12 amino acids. The germline gives CDR1 SQVTM, CDR2 ANQGSEA. CDR3 bases: TGCAGCGTCCGGAAGGGCGCGCCTGAAGCTTTCTTT. Protein: CSVRKGAPEAFF.

This sequence joins TRBV6-5 and TRBJ1-1; D not certain. Germline V CDR1 and CDR2: MNHEY, SVGAGI. This CDR3 has 13 amino acids. V dropped 7 bases and J dropped 4 bases, with 13 bases sitting between them. The CDR3 loop is CASIVSPLTEAFF. For the CDR3, the DNA is TGTGCCAGCATCGTATCCCCACTCACTGAAGCTTTCTTT.

The gene calls are TRBV4-1 and TRBJ2-2; 8 bases agree with TRBD1. The CDR3 is 15 amino acids. With 4 bases clipped from V and 7 bases from J, the junction kept 8 bases outside the gene matches. Germline V gene sequence: CDR1 MGHRA, CDR2 YSYEKL. The CDR3 DNA sequence: TGCGCCAGCAGCCCGGCGGACAGGGAGGACGGGGAGCTGTTTTTT. Translation: CASSPADREDGELFF.

The chain couples TRBV4-1 to TRBJ2-5; TRBD1 agrees at 9 bases. The V gene end was trimmed by 2 bases and the J gene end by 1 base; junction bases not matched to a gene: 5. This CDR3 has 16 residues. The germline V gene has CDR1 MGHRA and CDR2 YSYEKL. CDR3 bases: TGCGCCAGCAGCCAACCGGGACAGGGAAGCCAAGAGACCCAGTACTTC. It is translated as CASSQPGQGSQETQYF.

The genes are TRBV27 and TRBJ1-1, with D perhaps matching TRBD1 (6 bases). From germline, CDR1 is MNHEY and CDR2 SMNVEV (reference sequence). Trimming left V 5 bases short and J 6 bases short, with 13 bases between. The length of the CDR3 is 13 residues. CDR3 nucleotide sequence: TGTGCCAGCAGTCTACTGGGGGGGCCTGAAGCTTTCTTT. As protein: CASSLLGGPEAFF.

The chain links TRBV5-4 to TRBJ2-1; 9 bases match TRBD2. V gave up 5 bases and J gave up 0 bases; unmatched junction bases: 6. In germline, CDR1 is SGHNT, CDR2 YYREEE (reference sequence). The CDR3 covers 16 residues. CDR3 in DNA: TGTGCCAGCAGTCCAAATAGCGGGAGCTCCTACAATGAGCAGTTCTTC. It is translated as CASSPNSGSSYNEQFF.

V usage is TRBV7-8 and J usage is TRBJ1-1; TRBD1 might be the D (6 bases). The V gene lost 0 bases and the J gene lost 1 base, with 6 bases spanning the gap. The CDR3 has 14 residues. Germline loops: CDR1 SGHVS, CDR2 FQNEAQ. The CDR3 spells CASSLATGNTEAFF. Here the CDR3 DNA reads TGTGCCAGCAGCTTAGCGACAGGGAACACTGAAGCTTTCTTT.

This clone occurred a few times. The chain links TRBV12-5 to TRBJ1-5, with TRBD1 matching over 9 bases. This CDR3 has 14 residues. Germline lookup yields CDR1 LGHNT and CDR2 FRNRAP. J was trimmed by 4 bases and V by 4 bases; bases with no gene match: 2. CDR3 sequence: CASGWGQGNQPQHF. The CDR3 DNA reads as TGTGCTAGTGGTTGGGGACAGGGAAATCAGCCCCAGCATTTT.

The chain couples TRBV11-2 to TRBJ2-7; 13 nucleotides align to TRBD2. This CDR3 is 14 amino acids long. Germline V CDR1 and CDR2: SGHAT, FQNNGV. Germline trimming cut 5 bases from V and 7 bases from J; bases unmatched to any gene: 5. CDR3 coding DNA: TGTGCCAGCAGCCCTGGGACTAGCGGGAAAGAGCAGTACTTC. Amino acid sequence: CASSPGTSGKEQYF.

The rearrangement uses TRBV3-1 (or the pseudogene TRBV3-2) and TRBJ2-2, with D tentatively TRBD1 or TRBD2 (6 bases each). The CDR3 is made up of 16 amino acids. Germline CDR1 is LGHDT and CDR2 is YNNKEL (reference sequence). V was clipped by 4 bases and J by 3 bases, with 15 bases between them. This chain's CDR3 is CASSLFRGPDTGELFF. DNA of the CDR3: TGTGCCAGCAGCCTATTTCGGGGGCCGGACACCGGGGAGCTGTTTTTT.

The chain joins TRBV12-3 or TRBV12-4 to TRBJ1-2, with D unclear. This CDR3 is 13 amino acids long. The germline V and J ends were trimmed by 6 bases and 2 bases, with 10 bases remaining between them. The CDR3 here is CASSYQQNYGYTF. Here the CDR3 DNA reads TGTGCCAGCAGCTACCAACAGAACTATGGCTACACCTTC.

This clone was detected a few times. The gene calls are TRBV19 and TRBJ2-2; D remains ambiguous. Germline V lookup: CDR1 LNHDA, CDR2 SQIVND (reference sequence). CDR3 length: 19 amino acids. V was cut by 0 bases and J by 1 base, with 18 bases left in between. CDR3 DNA sequence: TGTGCCAGTAGTATAGATTCTTGGGTTGCGACGCTGAACACCGGGGAGCTGTTTTTT. It translates to CASSIDSWVATLNTGELFF.